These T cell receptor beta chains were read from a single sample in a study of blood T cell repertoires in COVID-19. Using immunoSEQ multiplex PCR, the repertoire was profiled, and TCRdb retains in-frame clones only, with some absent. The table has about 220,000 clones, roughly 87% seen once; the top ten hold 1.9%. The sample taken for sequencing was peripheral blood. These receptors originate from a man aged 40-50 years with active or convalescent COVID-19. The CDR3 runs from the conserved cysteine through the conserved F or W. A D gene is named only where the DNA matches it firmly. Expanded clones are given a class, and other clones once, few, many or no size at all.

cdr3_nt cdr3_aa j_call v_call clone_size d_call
TGTGCCAGCAGTTTATCTAGGACAGCGAACAATCAGCCCCAGCATTTT CASSLSRTANNQPQHF TRBJ1-5 TRBV27 . .
TGTGCCAGCAGTTCGTTCCACCAGGGCATCAATGAGCAGTTCTTC CASSSFHQGINEQFF TRBJ2-1 TRBV6-5 once .
TGTGCCACGGTGGTACGGAGGATAATGAACACTGAAGCTTTCTTT CATVVRRIMNTEAFF TRBJ1-1 TRBV24-1 few .
TGTGCCAGCAGCCCACACGGACTAGCGGGAGCCTCCTACGAGCAGTACTTC CASSPHGLAGASYEQYF TRBJ2-7 TRBV5-6 . TRBD2
TGTGCCAGCAGCTGGGCCCCCTTTTACAATGAGCAGTTCTTC CASSWAPFYNEQFF TRBJ2-1 TRBV28 . .
TGTGCCAGCGGTAGGGCGGGCACCGGGGAGCTGTTTTTT CASGRAGTGELFF TRBJ2-2 TRBV28 once .
TGTGCCAGCAGTGCAGCGGATGGCACTGAAGCTTTCTTT CASSAADGTEAFF TRBJ1-1 TRBV28 . .
TGTGCCAGCAGTTGGATTAGCACCAACGAGCAGTACTTC CASSWISTNEQYF TRBJ2-7 TRBV12-3/TRBV12-4 . .
TGTGCCATCAGTGGGAGTAGCGGGAACACCGGGGAGCTGTTTTTT CAISGSSGNTGELFF TRBJ2-2 TRBV10-3 . .
TGTGCCACCAGCAGAGACGCGGCATCTAGCACAGATACGCAGTATTTT CATSRDAASSTDTQYF TRBJ2-3 TRBV15 . .
TGCGCCAGCAGCCGGGGGACAGAGGGGTTAGGGACCCAGTACTTC CASSRGTEGLGTQYF TRBJ2-5 TRBV5-1 once .
TGTGCCAGCACGGGAACAGGGGACTATGGCTACACCTTC CASTGTGDYGYTF TRBJ1-2 TRBV2 few TRBD1
TGTGCCAGCAGTGAAGGACAGGGTGCTCAAGAGCAGTACTTC CASSEGQGAQEQYF TRBJ2-7 TRBV6-1 . TRBD1
TGCAGCGTTGACCGAGGTGCACAGGGGAACAATGAGCAGTTCTTC CSVDRGAQGNNEQFF TRBJ2-1 TRBV29-1 . TRBD1
TGTGCCAGCAGCCTGGGACAGGGTCGTGAGCAGTACTTC CASSLGQGREQYF TRBJ2-7 TRBV28 . TRBD1
TGTGCCAGCAGCAGGGGACTAGCGGGGGGTCCTAACACCGGGGAGCTGTTTTTT CASSRGLAGGPNTGELFF TRBJ2-2 TRBV3-1/TRBV3-2 . TRBD2
TGTGCCAGCAGATTGGTGGGGGGAGTCGTCACTGAAGCTTTCTTT CASRLVGGVVTEAFF TRBJ1-1 TRBV3-1/TRBV3-2 once .
TGTGCCAGTAGTCCGGACAGTAATTCACCCCTCCACTTT CASSPDSNSPLHF TRBJ1-6 TRBV19 . .
TGTGCCACCAGGGACAGGGGGCGTCGTGGTGAAGCTTTCTTT CATRDRGRRGEAFF TRBJ1-1 TRBV5-6 . TRBD1
TGCAGCGTTTTGGGACAGGGGACAGGGACAGATACGCAGTATTTT CSVLGQGTGTDTQYF TRBJ2-3 TRBV29-1 . TRBD1
TGTGCCAGCAGCATTTTTCCAGCGGGAGGGGTTAATGAGCAGTTCTTC CASSIFPAGGVNEQFF TRBJ2-1 TRBV7-8 . TRBD2
TGTGCCAGCATGTTCGAAGGGGATTCACCCCTCCACTTT CASMFEGDSPLHF TRBJ1-6 TRBV28 . .
TGTGCCAGCAGCCCATCAGGGGGCCTCACTACAAATGAGCAGTTCTTC CASSPSGGLTTNEQFF TRBJ2-1 TRBV7-7 once TRBD1
TGTGCCAGTAGTATCGGTATGGGACAGGGTTATGTGGTCTACGAGCAGTACTTC CASSIGMGQGYVVYEQYF TRBJ2-7 TRBV19 . TRBD1
TGTGCCAGCAGCTTTCGGGGGGCCGAGACCCAGTACTTC CASSFRGAETQYF TRBJ2-5 TRBV5-4 . .
TGTGCCAGCAGTTTTACGCGGGAGACCCAGTACTTC CASSFTRETQYF TRBJ2-5 TRBV12-3/TRBV12-4 . .
TGTGCCAGCAGTCGGACAGGGGGACCCTATCAGCCCCAGCATTTT CASSRTGGPYQPQHF TRBJ1-5 TRBV28 . TRBD1
TGTGCCAGCCAAGGACACAAAACTGAAGCTTTCTTT CASQGHKTEAFF TRBJ1-1 TRBV7-9 . .
TGTGCCAGCAGTTCCCGAGTGAACCCCACGAGCTCACCCCTCCACTTT CASSSRVNPTSSPLHF TRBJ1-6 TRBV6-5 . .
TGTGCCAGTAGTTTGGGACTCCTGAACACTGAAGCTTTCTTT CASSLGLLNTEAFF TRBJ1-1 TRBV19 . .